This TCR beta chain emerged from a study of blood T cell repertoires in COVID-19. This clone was counted a few times. Allocation to cohorts depended on clinical history reported by the participants. Trimming pared 4 bases from V and 1 base from J, leaving 11 bases between. Germline V gene data show CDR1 as SGHRS and CDR2 as YFSETQ. The length of the CDR3 is 15 residues. In the original workflow: Amplification of reference gene primers was used by the study to estimate nucleated cell counts. TCRdb's copy holds only in-frame clones and misses some; the assay was immunoSEQ multiplex PCR. From that table come the V and J calls and clone size; the DNA was used to work out D and trimming. The sample yields about 230,000 clones, 65% to 90% seen once.

The sequence was obtained from a man younger than 35 who had recovered from COVID-19. The rearrangement links TRBV5-1 to TRBJ2-2; weak D call: TRBD1 (6 bases). The sequencing sample was made of PBMCs or T cells enriched from blood (not recorded which). Here the CDR3 reads CASSPMTGNTGELFF. CDR3 bases: TGCGCCAGCAGCCCAATGACAGGGAACACCGGGGAGCTGTTTTTT.